The rows below give T cell receptor beta chains drawn from one sample of a study of shared clonotypes between healthy human individuals. The protocol was immunoSEQ multiplex PCR, while the TCRdb copy is restricted to in-frame clones and leaves out a portion. The sample holds 1.6 million or so clones, roughly 98.5% seen once. Sequencing was done on a sample of naive CD4+ T cells sorted from blood. These receptors were obtained from a man aged 25-40 years in good health. CDR3s include the opening cysteine and the closing phenylalanine or tryptophan. D genes are given only for firm matches. The size field is filled for only some rows; it gives once, few, many or a size class.

>NA|NA|TRBV28|TRBJ1-2
CASSPGPIYGYTF
TGTGCCAGCAGCCCGGGACCGATCTATGGCTACACCTTC
>once|NA|TRBV7-2|TRBJ2-7
CASRIAATYEQYF
TGTGCCAGCAGGATTGCAGCGACCTACGAGCAGTACTTC
>NA|NA|TRBV29-1|TRBJ1-1
CSVAGQLKPNTEAFF
TGCAGCGTTGCCGGACAGCTAAAGCCAAACACTGAAGCTTTCTTT
>NA|NA|TRBV15|TRBJ2-1
CATSRDPAGLQFF
TGTGCCACCAGCAGAGATCCCGCGGGTTTGCAGTTCTTC
>NA|NA|TRBV11-3|TRBJ2-1
CASSSLDAEQFF
TGTGCCAGCAGCTCGTTAGACGCTGAGCAGTTCTTC
>NA|NA|TRBV27|TRBJ2-1
CASRHGVGRYNEQFF
TGTGCCAGCAGACATGGAGTAGGACGATACAATGAGCAGTTCTTC
>NA|NA|TRBV6-5|TRBJ2-5
CASSSATDKETQYF
TGTGCCAGCAGCTCCGCCACAGACAAAGAGACCCAGTACTTC
>NA|NA|TRBV23-1|TRBJ2-1
CASRPSVVRLGNNEQFF
TGCGCCAGCAGGCCCTCTGTTGTTCGACTAGGAAACAATGAGCAGTTCTTC
>NA|NA|TRBV5-4|TRBJ1-1
CASSLVGGEAFF
TGTGCCAGCAGCTTGGTGGGGGGGGAAGCTTTCTTT
>NA|NA|TRBV18|TRBJ1-1
CASSPLSGRGTEAFF
TGTGCCAGCTCACCACTCTCCGGGCGGGGGACTGAAGCTTTCTTT
>NA|NA|TRBV6-1|TRBJ2-2
CASSESGELFF
TGTGCCAGCAGTGAAAGTGGGGAGCTGTTTTTT
>NA|NA|TRBV5-4|TRBJ2-3
CASSRPPLGATDTQYF
TGTGCCAGCAGCCGGCCCCCCCTAGGGGCCACAGATACGCAGTATTTT
>NA|TRBD1|TRBV9|TRBJ2-1
CASSVGTGGAGNEQFF
TGTGCCAGCAGCGTAGGGACAGGGGGCGCGGGTAATGAGCAGTTCTTC
>NA|NA|TRBV11-2|TRBJ2-1
CASSLDHSRNEQFF
TGTGCCAGCAGCTTAGATCATTCACGCAATGAGCAGTTCTTC
>NA|NA|TRBV7-2|TRBJ1-1
CASSLRVRNTEAFF
TGTGCCAGCAGCTTAAGGGTGAGGAACACTGAAGCTTTCTTT
>NA|NA|TRBV10-3|TRBJ2-3
CAISAGKSGPQDTQYF
TGTGCCATCAGCGCCGGAAAAAGCGGCCCACAGGATACGCAGTATTTT
>NA|NA|TRBV7-3|TRBJ2-7
CASSLEDSYEQYF
TGTGCCAGCAGCTTAGAGGATTCCTACGAGCAGTACTTC
>NA|TRBD1|TRBV19|TRBJ1-1
CASSIAAGGLTEAFF
TGTGCCAGTAGTATAGCGGCAGGGGGCCTCACTGAAGCTTTCTTT
>NA|NA|TRBV6-5|TRBJ2-7
CASTRGGESYEQYF
TGTGCCAGCACTAGGGGGGGAGAATCCTACGAGCAGTACTTC
>NA|TRBD2|TRBV7-6|TRBJ2-3
CASNIGTSGTDTQYF
TGTGCCAGCAATATCGGGACTAGCGGAACAGATACGCAGTATTTT
>NA|TRBD1|TRBV7-2|TRBJ1-2
CASSLNRDRGFYGYTF
TGTGCCAGCAGCTTAAACCGGGACAGGGGATTCTATGGCTACACCTTC
>once|NA|TRBV5-5|TRBJ1-2
CASSMSGATNYGYTF
TGTGCCAGCAGCATGTCAGGGGCCACTAACTATGGCTACACCTTC
>NA|NA|TRBV28|TRBJ2-7
CASKKAYEQYF
TGTGCCAGCAAAAAAGCCTACGAGCAGTACTTC
>NA|NA|TRBV30|TRBJ2-1
CAWSVLPGQWASYNEQFF
TGTGCCTGGAGTGTACTCCCGGGTCAGTGGGCCTCCTACAATGAGCAGTTCTTC
>NA|NA|TRBV5-1|TRBJ2-3
CASSLALGTDTQYF
TGCGCCAGCAGCTTGGCGCTGGGAACAGATACGCAGTATTTT
>NA|TRBD2|TRBV29-1|TRBJ2-5
CSTEGAGVETQYF
TGCAGCACCGAGGGAGCGGGAGTAGAGACCCAGTACTTC
>NA|TRBD1|TRBV4-2|TRBJ1-2
CANSARQGSTRYTF
TGTGCCAACTCCGCCCGACAGGGGTCGACGCGCTACACCTTC
>NA|NA|TRBV9|TRBJ2-1
CASSVVDSYNEQFF
TGTGCCAGCAGCGTAGTTGATAGCTATAATGAGCAGTTCTTC
>NA|NA|TRBV30|TRBJ1-2
CAWLPGLLIRGYGYTF
TGTGCCTGGCTCCCGGGACTCTTAATTAGGGGCTATGGCTACACCTTC
>NA|NA|TRBV28|TRBJ2-7
CASRRKQLAYEQYF
TGTGCCAGCAGACGAAAACAGCTTGCGTACGAGCAGTACTTC
>NA|NA|TRBV18|TRBJ2-5
CASSPGEETQYF
TGTGCCAGCTCACCTGGTGAAGAGACCCAGTACTTC
>NA|TRBD2|TRBV7-8|TRBJ2-1
CASSRGTSNSYEQFF
TGTGCCAGCAGCCGAGGGACTAGCAATTCGTATGAGCAGTTCTTC
>NA|NA|TRBV5-6|TRBJ2-7
CASSFDDYEQYF
TGTGCCAGCAGCTTCGACGACTACGAGCAGTACTTC
>NA|TRBD1|TRBV7-2|TRBJ1-5
CASSQTGGSQPQHF
TGTGCCAGCAGCCAGACAGGGGGCAGTCAGCCCCAGCATTTT
>NA|NA|TRBV9|TRBJ2-6
CASSDTLGANVLTF
TGTGCCAGCAGCGATACCCTTGGGGCCAACGTCCTGACTTTC
>NA|NA|TRBV7-9|TRBJ2-1
CASSLAWQYNEQFF
TGTGCCAGCAGCTTAGCTTGGCAATACAATGAGCAGTTCTTC
>NA|NA|TRBV5-5|TRBJ1-1
CASSLTPTEAFF
TGTGCCAGCAGCTTGACTCCTACTGAAGCTTTCTTT
>NA|TRBD2|TRBV9|TRBJ2-2
CASSAGLAGALGELFF
TGTGCCAGCAGCGCGGGACTAGCGGGAGCCCTCGGGGAGCTGTTTTTT
>NA|NA|TRBV5-4|TRBJ1-5
CASSFLAQPQHF
TGTGCCAGCAGCTTTCTTGCTCAGCCCCAGCATTTT
>NA|NA|TRBV28|TRBJ1-3
CASSLQITGNTIYF
TGTGCCAGCAGCTTACAGATTACTGGAAACACCATATATTTT
>NA|NA|TRBV6-4|TRBJ2-3
CASSDRGSRTDTQYF
TGTGCCAGCAGTGACCGTGGATCCCGCACCGATACGCAGTATTTT
>NA|NA|TRBV5-1|TRBJ2-1
CASSLAPQGRVNEQFF
TGCGCCAGCAGCTTGGCCCCACAGGGGAGGGTCAATGAGCAGTTCTTC
>NA|TRBD2|TRBV2|TRBJ2-1
CASSPIAGGGHEQFF
TGTGCCAGCAGTCCTATAGCGGGGGGAGGCCATGAGCAGTTCTTC
>NA|NA|TRBV30|TRBJ1-1
CAWDRRGTEAFF
TGTGCCTGGGACAGGCGGGGCACTGAAGCTTTCTTT
>NA|NA|TRBV18|TRBJ1-1
CASSPSRAAEAFF
TGTGCCAGCTCACCGTCCAGGGCCGCTGAAGCTTTCTTT
>NA|TRBD2|TRBV28|TRBJ2-5
CASSTRRGRARETQYF
TGTGCCAGCAGTACTCGGCGGGGGAGGGCCAGAGAGACCCAGTACTTC
>NA|TRBD2|TRBV7-8|TRBJ2-7
CASSLRASGIAYEQYF
TGTGCCAGCAGCCTCAGGGCTAGCGGAATAGCCTACGAGCAGTACTTC
>NA|TRBD2|TRBV2|TRBJ2-1
CASAGLAQSSYNEQFF
TGTGCCAGCGCGGGACTAGCGCAAAGCTCCTACAATGAGCAGTTCTTC
>once|TRBD2|TRBV5-1|TRBJ2-1
CASSWGTSGSSNEQFF
TGCGCCAGCAGCTGGGGGACTAGCGGGAGCAGCAATGAGCAGTTCTTC
>once|TRBD1|TRBV7-9|TRBJ1-1
CASSRGQLNTEAFF
TGTGCCAGCAGCAGGGGACAGCTAAACACTGAAGCTTTCTTT
>NA|TRBD2|TRBV5-1|TRBJ2-1
CASSASGRTYNEQFF
TGCGCCAGCAGCGCCAGCGGGAGAACCTACAATGAGCAGTTCTTC
>NA|NA|TRBV6-4|TRBJ2-1
CASSKNKALNEQFF
TGTGCCAGCAGTAAGAACAAGGCCCTCAATGAGCAGTTCTTC
>NA|NA|TRBV19|TRBJ2-7
CASSIGVDSYEQYF
TGTGCCAGTAGTATAGGTGTCGACTCCTACGAGCAGTACTTC
>NA|NA|TRBV28|TRBJ2-7
CASILELGAPSGEQYF
TGTGCCAGCATCCTGGAACTGGGGGCTCCTTCCGGAGAGCAGTACTTC
>NA|NA|TRBV2|TRBJ2-3
CATRKGGSTDTQYF
TGTGCCACCCGAAAGGGGGGTAGCACAGATACGCAGTATTTT
>NA|TRBD2|TRBV6-1|TRBJ2-1
CASSEATSGRLHSYNEQFF
TGTGCCAGCAGTGAAGCGACTAGCGGGAGGCTCCACTCCTACAATGAGCAGTTCTTC
>NA|NA|TRBV5-6|TRBJ2-5
CASSRSEETQYF
TGTGCCAGCAGCCGGAGCGAAGAGACCCAGTACTTC